Shown below are 10 T cell receptor beta chains from a single sample sequenced in a study of cytomegalovirus exposure and HLA in healthy donors. The PCR ran on 60 Vbeta and 13 Jbeta primers. Assay used: immunoSEQ multiplex PCR; TCRdb lists only in-frame clones, some missing. This sample has about 110,000 clones, with over 60% found just once. The sequenced material came from PBMCs. These receptors came from a female donor in good health and CMV-seropositive.

Turning to this clone: A junction end diverges from the germline sequence, so it may reflect a read error. The J gene is TRBJ2-2, the V gene TRBV7-7; no reliable D call. The CDR3 has 13 amino acids. Germline V gives CDR1 SSHAT, CDR2 FNYEAQ (reference sequence). The CDR3 sequence: CASSLDLSGELFF. As DNA, the CDR3 is TGTGCTAGCAGCTTAGATCTCTCCGGGGAGCTGTTTTTT.

This clone came up once. This chain links TRBV30 with TRBJ2-7; 9 nucleotides match TRBD2. V shed 0 bases, J shed 3 bases, and the junction held 6 bases outside the gene matches. CDR1 is GTSNPN, CDR2 SVGIG, per germline (reference sequence). The CDR3 spans 15 residues. CDR3 region: CAWSVSSGGFYEQYF. The CDR3 DNA reads as TGTGCCTGGAGTGTAAGTAGCGGGGGCTTCTACGAGCAGTACTTC.

The chain has TRBV27 and TRBJ2-2, with TRBD1 identical over 7 bases. The ends lost 8 bases at V and 4 bases at J; junction bases unmatched: 10. The CDR3 contains 15 residues. Germline CDR1 MNHEY, CDR2 SMNVEV (reference sequence). As DNA, the CDR3 is TGTGCCAGCGTAAGGGGGAACAGGGGCACCGGGGAGCTGTTTTTT. This encodes CASVRGNRGTGELFF.

The rearrangement joins TRBV28 to TRBJ2-1, with 8 bases fitting TRBD1. The CDR3 extends over 15 amino acids. CDR1 and CDR2 from the germline V gene are MDHEN and SYDVKM. The ends lost 4 bases at V and 8 bases at J; junction bases unmatched: 10. CDR3 protein: CASSSAGTGTDEQFF. CDR3 sequence (DNA): TGTGCCAGCAGTTCGGCCGGGACAGGTACCGATGAGCAGTTCTTC.

This clone was seen once. This chain joins TRBV7-2 and TRBJ2-3; D not certain. The V end was cut by 4 bases, the J end by 4 bases, with 18 bases between. The germline CDR1 and CDR2 sequences are SGHTA and FQGNSA. The CDR3 sequence is 16 residues long. The CDR3 sequence: CASSSATGHKADTQYF. The CDR3 bases are TGTGCCAGCAGCTCGGCGACGGGTCACAAGGCAGATACGCAGTATTTT. Variable domain in full (rest from reference TRBV7-2 and TRBJ2-3): GAGVSQSPSNKVTEKGKDVELRCDPISGHTALYWYRQSLGQGLEFLIYFQGNSAPDKSGLPSDRFSAERTGGSVSTLTIQRTQQEDSAVYLCASSSATGHKADTQYFGPGTRLTVL.

The chain joins TRBV15 to TRBJ2-1, with TRBD2 matching over 15 bases. This CDR3 spans 17 amino acids. Trimming at V came to 3 bases and at J to 10 bases, leaving 10 bases not matched to a gene. CDR1 is LNHNV and CDR2 is YYDKDF in the germline V gene (reference sequence). CDR3 sequence (DNA): TGTGCCACCAGCAGGGCCGGGACTAGCGGGAGGACGGGCGAGCAGTTCTTC. It is translated as CATSRAGTSGRTGEQFF. The variable domain in full, completed from reference TRBV15 and TRBJ2-1, reads DAMVIQNPRYQVTQFGKPVTLSCSQTLNHNVMYWYQQKSSQAPKLLFHYYDKDFNNEADTPDNFQSRRPNTSFCFLDIRSPGLGDTAMYLCATSRAGTSGRTGEQFFGPGTRLTVL.

In this sample, this clone turned up once. The chain carries TRBV27 and TRBJ2-1; no clear D gene. The germline V and J ends were trimmed by 5 bases and 0 bases, with 11 bases remaining between them. Germline V gives CDR1 MNHEY, CDR2 SMNVEV (reference sequence). The CDR3 contains 15 residues. CDR3 DNA sequence: TGTGCCAGCAGTATTCCAGGTAGCTCCTACAATGAGCAGTTCTTC. This translates into CASSIPGSSYNEQFF.

This rearrangement joins TRBV2 to TRBJ1-1; no reliable D call. In germline, CDR1 is SNHLY, CDR2 FYNNEI. The CDR3 is 13 residues long. V lost 6 bases and J lost 1, with 9 bases in between. The CDR3 DNA reads as TGTGCCAGCAGCTTAGTAAAGAACACTGAAGCTTTCTTT. Its protein is CASSLVKNTEAFF.

This clone is a singleton in its sample. J is TRBJ1-5 and V is TRBV6-5, with a weak D call TRBD1 (5 bases). This CDR3 has 13 amino acids. Germline CDR1 reads MNHEY; CDR2 reads SVGAGI. The V end lost 9 bases, the J end lost 3 bases, and 12 bases lay between the germline ends. The CDR3 here is CASGWGVNQPQHF. CDR3 bases: TGTGCCAGTGGTTGGGGGGTCAATCAGCCCCAGCATTTT.

The V gene is TRBV19, the J gene TRBJ2-4, with TRBD1 matching 12 bases. Germline trimming cut 5 bases from V and 0 bases from J; bases unmatched to any gene: 14. CDR1 is LNHDA, CDR2 SQIVND, per germline (reference sequence). CDR3 length equals 20 residues. CDR3 amino acids: CASSYSGQGAGWLAKNIQYF. CDR3 DNA sequence: TGTGCCAGTAGTTACTCGGGACAGGGGGCGGGTTGGCTAGCCAAAAACATTCAGTACTTC.